The following is a TCR beta chain sequence with its context. The germline V gene has CDR1 MGHDK and CDR2 SYGVNS. The CDR3 runs to 16 residues. The trim removed 3 bases at V and 1 base at J, leaving 4 bases unmatched. Repertoires were generated with immunoSEQ multiplex PCR, while TCRdb's copy carries only in-frame clones and drops some. This sample has 60,000 to 75,000 clones; about 94% occur once, and the top ten carry roughly 4.2%. This TCR came from a man between 35 and 55 years old with rheumatoid arthritis. The genes are TRBV25-1 and TRBJ2-2, with TRBD2 matching 8 bases. The specimen was PBMCs. The chain's CDR3 is CASSDISGVNTGELFF. The CDR3 DNA reads TGTGCCAGCAGTGATATTAGCGGGGTGAACACCGGGGAGCTGTTTTTT.